A single sample is the source of the 28 T cell receptor beta chains below, sequenced in a study of OX40 agonist ivuxolimab in advanced cancers. Using immunoSEQ multiplex PCR, the repertoire was profiled, and TCRdb retains in-frame clones only, with some absent. The data contain 87,000 or so clones, around 87% of them singletons. The material was CD4+ or CD8+ T cells sorted from blood, obtained in a trial of the OX40 agonist ivuxolimab. The receptor set was obtained from an adult with an advanced solid tumor such as melanoma, head and neck, liver or kidney cancer.

The chain couples TRBV30 to TRBJ2-7, with D hard to call. Looked up from germline, CDR1 is GTSNPN and CDR2 is SVGIG (reference sequence). CDR3 length: 12 residues. V shed 0 bases and J shed 2 bases, with 5 bases lying between them. The CDR3, as DNA: TGTGCCTGGAGTGTAGGAGCCTACGAGCAGTACTTC. Translation: CAWSVGAYEQYF.

This clone has a single count. This chain joins TRBV7-2 and TRBJ1-1; tentative D call: TRBD1 (5 bases). V was clipped by 4 bases and J by 1 base, with 10 bases between them. The CDR3 consists of 14 residues. Germline V lookup: CDR1 SGHTA, CDR2 FQGNSA. The CDR3 spells CASSYPGANTEAFF. CDR3 coding DNA: TGTGCCAGCAGCTATCCCGGGGCGAACACTGAAGCTTTCTTT.

V gene TRBV5-6 combines with J gene TRBJ1-2; TRBD1 is a possible D gene (5 bases). V lost 4 bases and J 1 base, leaving 17 bases between the germline ends. The CDR3 has 16 residues. Looked up from germline, CDR1 is SGHDT and CDR2 is YYEEEE. The CDR3 loop reads CASSRDGGIINYGYTF. The CDR3 DNA follows: TGTGCCAGCAGCCGCGACGGGGGGATAATTAACTATGGCTACACCTTC.

The rearrangement links TRBV11-2 to TRBJ2-5, with no clear D. The ends were cut back, 4 bases at V and 4 bases at J, with 7 bases in the middle. Per the germline V gene, CDR1 is SGHAT and CDR2 is FQNNGV. The CDR3 sequence is 12 residues long. The CDR3 DNA reads as TGTGCCAGCAGCTGGCCTCGAGAGACCCAGTACTTC. Amino acid sequence: CASSWPRETQYF. Using reference TRBV11-2 and TRBJ2-5 for the parts outside the CDR3, the full variable domain is EAGVAQSPRYKIIEKRQSVAFWCNPISGHATLYWYQQILGQGPKLLIQFQNNGVVDDSQLPKDRFSAERLKGVDSTLKIQPAKLEDSAVYLCASSWPRETQYFGPGTRLLVL.

The chain joins TRBV6-8 to TRBJ2-2; weak D call: TRBD1 (5 bases). This CDR3 is built from 15 residues. The germline CDR1 and CDR2 sequences are MNHGY and SAAAGT. The V and J ends lost 3 bases and 1 base respectively, with 9 bases between them. CDR3 in amino acids: CASSYQGRNTGELFF. CDR3 nucleotides: TGTGCCAGCAGTTATCAGGGCAGGAACACCGGGGAGCTGTTTTTT.

The chain recombines TRBV11-2 with TRBJ2-1; TRBD1 might be the D (7 bases). The CDR3 is made up of 12 amino acids. V was pared by 4 bases and J by 10 bases, with 11 bases between. The V gene's germline CDR1 is SGHAT and CDR2 FQNNGV. CDR3 coding DNA: TGTGCCAGCAGCTCCCCAGGGGGGGAGCAGTTCTTC. Translation gives CASSSPGGEQFF.

The rearrangement links TRBV5-6 to TRBJ2-2; D not resolved. V was pared by 4 bases and J by 0 bases, with 10 bases between. Germline V gene lookup returns CDR1 SGHDT and CDR2 YYEEEE. CDR3 length: 15 amino acids. The CDR3 nucleotides read TGTGCCAGCAGCCTGACCCAATCGAACACCGGGGAGCTGTTTTTT. Translation gives CASSLTQSNTGELFF.

This clone was detected only once. J is TRBJ2-1 and V is TRBV11-2; D is undetermined. This CDR3 is built from 16 residues. V lost 2 bases, J lost 7 bases, and 18 bases lay in between. CDR1 and CDR2 from the germline V gene are SGHAT and FQNNGV. This chain's CDR3 is CASSLILPSIWNEQFF. CDR3 sequence (DNA): TGTGCCAGCAGCTTAATTCTCCCTTCAATTTGGAATGAGCAGTTCTTC.

J is TRBJ2-3 and V is TRBV6-5; D possibly uses TRBD1 or TRBD2 (6 bases each). Trimming took off 2 bases at V and 2 bases at J, with 11 bases between the two ends. Germline CDR1 MNHEY, CDR2 SVGAGI. The CDR3 sequence is 15 residues long. The CDR3 sequence: CASSYVGGPTDTQYF. Here the CDR3 DNA reads TGTGCCAGCAGTTACGTGGGGGGCCCCACAGATACGCAGTATTTT.

The rearrangement links TRBV2 to TRBJ1-2; 7 positions match TRBD1. Germline-derived CDR1 and CDR2 are SNHLY and FYNNEI. CDR3 length equals 14 residues. The junction had 2 bases not matched to a gene; V was cut back by 2 bases and J by 2 bases. The CDR3 sequence: CASSEKGANYGYTF. CDR3 sequence (DNA): TGTGCCAGCAGTGAAAAGGGGGCGAACTATGGCTACACCTTC. The variable domain in full, with the rest retrieved from reference TRBV2 and TRBJ1-2, is EPEVTQTPSHQVTQMGQEVILRCVPISNHLYFYWYRQILGQKVEFLVSFYNNEISEKSEIFDDQFSVERPDGSNFTLKIRSTKLEDSAMYFCASSEKGANYGYTFGSGTRLTVV.

The chain employs TRBV6-1 and TRBJ2-7; 11 bases fit TRBD2. V lost 6 bases, J lost 5 bases, and 9 bases stayed unmatched. Per germline, CDR1 MNHNS and CDR2 SASEGT. The CDR3 length is 15 residues. CDR3 residues: CASSISGRAVDEQYF. The DNA for the CDR3 is TGTGCCAGCAGCATTAGCGGGAGGGCCGTAGACGAGCAGTACTTC.

J is TRBJ2-7 and V is TRBV29-1; a weak D match, TRBD2 (6 bases). Trimming pared 2 bases from V and 0 bases from J, leaving 14 bases between. This CDR3 has 15 residues. Germline values: CDR1 SQVTM, CDR2 ANQGSEA. CDR3 amino acids: CSVEIYQGGSYEQYF. For the CDR3, the DNA is TGCAGCGTTGAAATCTATCAGGGAGGCTCCTACGAGCAGTACTTC.

The chain employs TRBV6-6 and TRBJ2-5; D remains unclear. Germline CDR1 reads MNHNY; CDR2 reads SVGAGI (reference sequence). The length of the CDR3 is 14 residues. V was pared by 2 bases and J by 7 bases, with 14 bases between. In DNA, the CDR3 is TGTGCCAGCAGTTACGGGCGGTCCGTTGGGACCCAGTACTTC. Protein sequence: CASSYGRSVGTQYF.

This chain joins TRBV14 and TRBJ2-7; D gene unclear. CDR1 SGHDN and CDR2 FVKESK come from the germline V gene. Trimming removed 5 bases from V and 6 bases from J, with 8 bases in between. The CDR3 is 11 residues long. The CDR3 loop reads CASSGFGEQYF. The DNA of the CDR3 is TGTGCCAGCAGCGGATTTGGCGAGCAGTACTTC.

V usage is TRBV2 and J usage is TRBJ1-2; D is perhaps TRBD1 (6 bases). Germline V gene lookup returns CDR1 SNHLY and CDR2 FYNNEI. The CDR3 has 13 residues. V gave up 10 bases and J gave up 0 bases, with 12 bases separating them. The CDR3 nucleotides read TGTGCCACCACAGGGACCGCTAACTATGGCTACACCTTC. Encoded protein: CATTGTANYGYTF. Full variable domain (rest looked up from reference TRBV2 and TRBJ1-2): EPEVTQTPSHQVTQMGQEVILRCVPISNHLYFYWYRQILGQKVEFLVSFYNNEISEKSEIFDDQFSVERPDGSNFTLKIRSTKLEDSAMYFCATTGTANYGYTFGSGTRLTVV.

This rearrangement joins TRBV29-1 to TRBJ2-2; D might be TRBD1 (6 bases). V lost 5 bases and J 0 bases, leaving 10 bases between the germline ends. Looked up from germline, CDR1 is SQVTM and CDR2 is ANQGSEA. The CDR3 is 14 amino acids. The CDR3 DNA is TGCAGCGTTCCTACAGGGTCGAACACCGGGGAGCTGTTTTTT. It encodes CSVPTGSNTGELFF.

This clone was detected a few times. The J gene is TRBJ2-3, the V gene TRBV7-2, with D unresolved. V dropped 1 base and J dropped 1 base, with 9 bases sitting between them. Germline CDR1 is SGHTA and CDR2 is FQGNSA. The CDR3 consists of 15 residues. The CDR3 sequence is CASSLDASGTDTQYF. The CDR3 region has the DNA TGTGCCAGCAGCTTAGACGCTTCGGGCACAGATACGCAGTATTTT.

The CDR3: CASSPQGDTDTQYF. CDR3 DNA: TGTGCCAGCAGCCCCCAAGGGGACACAGATACGCAGTATTTT. This rearrangement joins TRBV5-4 to TRBJ2-3; a possible D gene is TRBD1 (5 bases). The CDR3 has 14 amino acids. V dropped 4 bases and J dropped 2 bases, with 11 bases sitting between them. Per the germline V gene, CDR1 is SGHNT and CDR2 is YYREEE (reference sequence).

The chain links TRBV5-4 to TRBJ2-3; D remains ambiguous. Germline V lookup: CDR1 SGHNT, CDR2 YYREEE (reference sequence). This CDR3 region has 15 residues. V shed 1 base and J shed 1 base, with 10 bases lying between them. In DNA, the CDR3 is TGTGCCAGCAGCTTGCCCGGGTCCGGCACAGATACGCAGTATTTT. Its translation is CASSLPGSGTDTQYF.

In this sample, this clone turned up a few times. The gene calls are TRBV6-1 and TRBJ2-7; either TRBD1 or TRBD2 may supply D (7 bases each). This CDR3 region has 15 residues. CDR1 and CDR2 (germline): MNHNS, SASEGT. Deletions cut 2 bases from V and 0 bases from J, with 11 bases between. The CDR3 is CASSEPGGASYEQYF. For the CDR3, the DNA is TGTGCCAGCAGTGAACCAGGGGGGGCCTCCTACGAGCAGTACTTC.

The chain is built from TRBV27 and TRBJ2-7, with 9 bases aligning to TRBD1. This CDR3 comprises 12 residues. CDR1 and CDR2 (germline): MNHEY, SMNVEV (reference sequence). V lost 6 bases and J lost 6; bases outside the gene matches: 3. Here the CDR3 DNA reads TGTGCCAGCAGGGGGACAGGGCGCGAGCAGTACTTC. This encodes CASRGTGREQYF.

The chain carries TRBV30 and TRBJ2-5, with D possibly TRBD1 on 6 matching bases. Germline loops: CDR1 GTSNPN, CDR2 SVGIG (reference sequence). V was shortened by 0 bases and J by 7 bases, with 21 bases between the two germline ends. The CDR3 is 16 residues long. CDR3 loop: CAWSVALAGTIGTQYF. CDR3 in DNA: TGTGCCTGGAGTGTCGCCCTAGCAGGGACAATTGGGACCCAGTACTTC.

This chain links TRBV10-3 with TRBJ2-7; tentatively, D is TRBD2 (6 bases). The CDR3 spans 16 residues. Per the germline V gene, CDR1 is ENHRY and CDR2 is SYGVKD. V was pared by 6 bases and J by 0 bases, with 18 bases between. CDR3 region: CAISDPGVGSSYEQYF. The CDR3 coding sequence is TGTGCCATCAGCGACCCGGGGGTAGGGAGCTCCTACGAGCAGTACTTC.

This chain joins TRBV10-2 and TRBJ2-1; D is unresolved. The germline CDR1 and CDR2 sequences are WSHSY and SAAADI. The V gene lost 0 bases and the J gene lost 4 bases, with 7 bases spanning the gap. The CDR3 is made up of 14 amino acids. The CDR3 is CASSESRIYNEQFF. The CDR3 DNA reads as TGCGCCAGCAGTGAGTCCCGGATTTACAATGAGCAGTTCTTC.

The J gene is TRBJ1-2, the V gene TRBV7-2; TRBD1 agrees at 7 bases. CDR1 is SGHTA, CDR2 FQGNSA, per germline. Trimming removed 5 bases from V and 2 bases from J; junction bases left unmatched: 5. The CDR3 loop spans 14 amino acids. CDR3 residues: CASSRQGENYGYTF. The CDR3 DNA sequence: TGTGCCAGCAGCCGACAGGGAGAAAACTATGGCTACACCTTC.

The chain carries TRBV6-5 and TRBJ1-2, with TRBD1 matching 12 bases. Germline CDR1 and CDR2: MNHEY and SVGAGI. V lost 6 bases, J lost 5 bases, and 7 bases stayed unmatched. The CDR3 has 15 residues. DNA of the CDR3: TGTGCCAGCAGACCCCCGGGACAGGGGGCGTATGGCTACACCTTC. Protein product: CASRPPGQGAYGYTF.

This clone was counted only a few times. This chain uses TRBV29-1 with TRBJ1-2; D gene uncertain. Germline V gene data show CDR1 as SQVTM and CDR2 as ANQGSEA. CDR3 size: 10 residues. Deletions cut 4 bases from V and 8 bases from J, with 8 bases between. CDR3 sequence (DNA): TGCAGCGTTGGACACCAAGGCTACACCTTC. Translating it yields CSVGHQGYTF.

V usage is TRBV6-5 and J usage is TRBJ2-1; TRBD1 matches 9 bases. This CDR3 region has 15 residues. Germline-derived CDR1 and CDR2 are MNHEY and SVGAGI. The junction had 4 bases not matched to a gene; V was cut back by 5 bases and J by 2 bases. The CDR3 DNA reads TGTGCCAGCAGTCCCGACAGGGGGGCCTACAATGAGCAGTTCTTC. Its protein is CASSPDRGAYNEQFF.